The 7 T cell receptor beta chains below were found in one sample sequenced in a study of blood T cells in healthy people across ages. Through a sample-barcoded 5' primer and a J-beta primer mix, a second PCR was run for roughly 7 to 11 cycles. TCRdb processed the 5' RACE reads anew with MiXCR; each CDR3 protein has one entry. The table has hundreds of thousands of distinct CDR3 sequences, 45% to 60% seen once. The sequencing sample was made of blood. Receptors originate from a man aged 55 to 69 in good health.

Ten or more counts support this clonotype. V is TRBV7-9 and J is TRBJ1-2; possibly TRBD1 for D (5 bases). CDR1 SEHNR and CDR2 FQNEAQ come from the germline V gene (reference sequence). With 6 bases removed from V and 1 base from J, the gap between germline ends came to 15 bases. The CDR3 runs 15 residues. For the CDR3, the DNA is TGTGCCAGCAGAGGCTCAGGGTTGTATAACTATGGCTACACCTTC. Protein: CASRGSGLYNYGYTF.

The rearrangement links TRBV24-1 to TRBJ2-7; tentative D call: TRBD2 (5 bases). The germline V gene has CDR1 KGHDR and CDR2 SFDVKD. The V end lost 0 bases, the J end lost 7 bases, and 12 bases lay between the germline ends. This CDR3 is 14 amino acids long. CDR3 protein: CATSDLGSGHEQYF. Here the CDR3 DNA reads TGTGCCACCAGTGATTTGGGGAGTGGGCATGAGCAGTACTTC.

The V call is TRBV5-1, the J call TRBJ2-5; TRBD1 or TRBD2 may be the D gene (5 bases each). The CDR3 spans 15 residues. In germline, CDR1 is SGHRS, CDR2 YFSETQ. Between the trimmed V and J ends, which lost 2 bases and 3 bases, there was a span of 14 bases. DNA for the CDR3: TGCGCCAGCAGCTTCTCCTGGGGGTGGGAAGAGACCCAGTACTTC. It is translated as CASSFSWGWEETQYF.

The chain carries TRBV6-1 and TRBJ2-6, with D possibly matching TRBD2 (6 bases). Germline V gene sequence: CDR1 MNHNS, CDR2 SASEGT. The CDR3 runs to 15 residues. Trimming shortened V by 5 bases and J by 4 bases, and 12 bases separated the two germline ends. CDR3 residues: CASSWRGVGANVLTF. The CDR3 DNA follows: TGTGCCAGCAGTTGGAGGGGTGTCGGGGCCAACGTCCTGACTTTC.

This chain links TRBV14 with TRBJ2-5; D possibly corresponds to TRBD2 (5 bases). Matching the DNA end better, TRBJ2-7 makes the J call doubtful. CDR1 is SGHDN and CDR2 is FVKESK in the germline V gene. CDR3 length: 16 amino acids. CDR3 coding DNA: TGTGCCAGCAGCCAAGATCGGCGCGTCAAGGGAGACGAGCAGTACTTC. Encoded protein: CASSQDRRVKGDEQYF.

This clonotype was found once. The CDR3 DNA reads TGCAGTGCCAGACAGACTTTGAACACTGAAGCTTTCTTT. Translating gives CSARQTLNTEAFF. The chain combines TRBV20-1 with TRBJ1-1; possibly TRBD1 for D (5 bases). This CDR3 is 13 amino acids long. The germline gives CDR1 DFQATT, CDR2 SNEGSKA (reference sequence). The V gene lost 6 bases and the J gene lost 0 bases, with 11 bases spanning the gap.

This chain links TRBV5-5 with TRBJ2-1, with 7 bases fitting TRBD2. Germline values: CDR1 SGHKS, CDR2 YYEKEE (reference sequence). The V segment lost 4 bases and the J segment 8 bases; nucleotides outside the gene matches: 12. CDR3 size: 15 residues. The CDR3 nucleotides are TGTGCCAGCAGCCCACCGGGAGGCCCTACGGATGAGCAGTTCTTC. Translation: CASSPPGGPTDEQFF. The complete variable domain, with remaining parts taken from reference TRBV5-5 and TRBJ2-1, reads DAGVTQSPTHLIKTRGQQVTLRCSPISGHKSVSWYQQVLGQGPQFIFQYYEKEERGRGNFPDRFSARQFPNYSSELNVNALLLGDSALYLCASSPPGGPTDEQFFGPGTRLTVL.